This T cell receptor beta chain appears in the sequencing data of a study of blood T cell repertoires in COVID-19. Across the study: The cDNA or gDNA used as material had been derived from T cells, B-cell-depleted T cells, or PBMCs.

Assay: immunoSEQ multiplex PCR; the TCRdb copy retains only in-frame clones and omits some. The repertoire holds about 120,000 clones, about 82% seen once, with roughly 17% in the top ten. From germline, CDR1 is SGHNT and CDR2 YYREEE (reference sequence). V was pared by 6 bases and J by 0 bases, with 5 bases of the junction left unmatched. This CDR3 spans 15 amino acids. The chain employs TRBV5-4 and TRBJ2-1, with 8 bases identical to TRBD2. Sequencing was performed on peripheral blood. The receptor was isolated from a man in his fifties or sixties with active or convalescent COVID-19. The CDR3 bases are TGTGCCAGCACCATTCTAGCGGGCTCCTACAATGAGCAGTTCTTC. Protein: CASTILAGSYNEQFF. Full variable domain (missing parts from reference TRBV5-4 and TRBJ2-1): ETGVTQSPTHLIKTRGQQVTLRCSSQSGHNTVSWYQQALGQGPQFIFQYYREEENGRGNFPPRFSGLQFPNYSSELNVNALELDDSALYLCASTILAGSYNEQFFGPGTRLTVL.